Listed below are T cell receptor beta chains from one sample, sequenced in a study of T-cell memory formation after mild COVID-19. TCRdb independently ran MiXCR on the 5' RACE reads; one entry per CDR3 protein. The sample carries hundreds of thousands of distinct CDR3 sequences, about a sixth recorded once. Sequences were obtained from PBMCs or a T cell subset sorted from them (not recorded which). The source of these receptors is an adult woman who had mild COVID-19 (a few samples of this study predate the infection). Cell type and time point are not known. Each CDR3 is given with its conserved first and last residue. A D gene is named only where the DNA matches it firmly. Clone size is given for some rows only: seen once, a few or many times, or a class if the clone is expanded.

few,TRBV27,-,TRBJ2-3,CASSPSIERADTQYF,TGTGCCAGCAGTCCTTCTATCGAGCGGGCAGATACGCAGTATTTT
few,TRBV12-3/TRBV12-4,-,TRBJ1-2,CASLNGGSFVNYGYTF,TGTGCCAGCCTCAATGGGGGGTCCTTTGTTAACTATGGCTACACCTTC
few,TRBV20-1,-,TRBJ1-6,CSARTGTTYSPLHF,TGCAGTGCTAGAACCGGGACAACTTATTCACCCCTCCACTTT
few,TRBV24-1,TRBD1,TRBJ1-2,CATSDFTSGTGDNYGYTF,TGTGCCACCAGTGATTTCACCTCCGGGACAGGGGATAACTATGGCTACACCTTC
few,TRBV5-1,TRBD1,TRBJ1-2,CASSQDPGQAHGYTF,TGCGCCAGCAGCCAGGACCCGGGACAGGCGCATGGCTACACCTTC
few,TRBV20-1,-,TRBJ1-1,CSARDPAAAFF,TGCAGTGCTAGAGATCCAGCGGCAGCTTTCTTT
-,TRBV11-3,-,TRBJ1-4,CASSLLTEKLFF,TGTGCCAGCAGCTTACTCACGGAAAAACTGTTTTTT
-,TRBV7-9,TRBD1,TRBJ1-1,CASSRGQGASTEAFF,TGTGCCAGCAGCCGCGGACAGGGGGCCTCCACTGAAGCTTTCTTT
-,TRBV4-1,TRBD1,TRBJ2-7,CASSRTTDRMYYEQYF,TGCGCCAGCAGCCGGACGACGGACAGGATGTATTACGAGCAGTACTTC
few,TRBV2,-,TRBJ2-1,CASSALTYNEQFF,TGTGCCAGCAGTGCTTTAACCTACAATGAGCAGTTCTTC
-,TRBV7-8,-,TRBJ1-2,CASSDKRVAFRLDGYTF,TGTGCCAGCAGCGATAAGAGGGTCGCTTTCAGGTTGGATGGCTACACCTTC
few,TRBV6-5,-,TRBJ1-2,CASSKTRGWYGYTF,TGTGCCAGCAGCAAGACACGGGGGTGGTATGGCTACACCTTC
few,TRBV6-5,-,TRBJ1-5,CASSSLGASNQPQHF,TGTGCCAGCAGTTCCTTGGGGGCGAGCAATCAGCCCCAGCATTTT
-,TRBV7-2,-,TRBJ2-7,CASSWGGHPTYEQYF,TGTGCCAGCAGCTGGGGGGGCCATCCCACCTACGAGCAGTACTTC
few,TRBV11-3,TRBD2,TRBJ2-3,CASKSGGAQDTQYF,TGTGCCAGCAAATCCGGGGGGGCTCAGGATACGCAGTATTTT
-,TRBV20-1,-,TRBJ1-1,CSARSPGRMNTEAFF,TGCAGTGCTAGATCCCCGGGACGGATGAACACTGAAGCTTTCTTT
-,TRBV20-1,TRBD1,TRBJ2-7,CSARPQDRSGYEQYF,TGCAGTGCTAGACCCCAGGACAGGTCAGGCTACGAGCAGTACTTC
-,TRBV7-9,-,TRBJ2-7,CASSRGFTFEQYF,TGTGCCAGCAGCCGCGGCTTCACTTTCGAGCAGTACTTC
-,TRBV11-2,TRBD2,TRBJ2-3,CASSPRLAETSTDTQYF,TGTGCCAGCAGCCCAAGACTAGCGGAAACTAGCACAGATACGCAGTATTTT
-,TRBV19,TRBD2,TRBJ2-2,CASSIGGRYTGELFF,TGTGCCAGTAGTATCGGCGGGAGGTACACCGGGGAGCTGTTTTTT
once,TRBV7-6,TRBD1,TRBJ1-6,CASSLGTANNSPLHF,TGTGCCAGCAGCCTAGGGACAGCTAATAATTCACCCCTCCACTTT
few,TRBV18,TRBD1,TRBJ2-7,CASSPDRGVGEQYF,TGTGCCAGCTCACCGGACAGGGGAGTTGGGGAGCAGTACTTC
-,TRBV30,-,TRBJ1-4,CAWSMLREKLFF,TGTGCCTGGAGTATGCTGAGGGAAAAACTGTTTTTT
-,TRBV4-2,-,TRBJ2-1,CASSQDFPHDEQFF,TGTGCCAGCAGCCAAGATTTCCCGCACGATGAGCAGTTCTTC
few,TRBV30,-,TRBJ1-2,CAWSKDENYGYTF,TGTGCCTGGAGCAAGGACGAGAACTATGGCTACACCTTC
-,TRBV6-2/TRBV6-3,-,TRBJ2-2,CASSQGTRTGELFF,TGTGCCAGCAGTCAAGGGACCAGAACCGGGGAGCTGTTTTTT
-,TRBV9,-,TRBJ2-5,CDSSVVSTGETQYF,TGTGACAGCAGCGTAGTAAGTACAGGGGAGACCCAGTACTTC
-,TRBV20-1,TRBD1,TRBJ1-1,CSAPIQGASTEAFF,TGCAGTGCCCCTATACAGGGGGCAAGCACTGAAGCTTTCTTT
few,TRBV18,-,TRBJ1-3,CASSPRGPASF,TGTGCCAGCTCACCACGGGGGCCCGCCTCATTT
-,TRBV6-2/TRBV6-3,TRBD1,TRBJ1-6,CASSDDPGQGYSPLHF,TGTGCCAGCAGCGACGATCCGGGACAGGGTTATTCACCCCTCCACTTT
-,TRBV10-3,TRBD1,TRBJ1-1,CAISSRQGAVAFF,TGTGCCATCAGTTCAAGACAGGGGGCTGTGGCTTTCTTT
-,TRBV11-2,-,TRBJ1-1,CASSSMKGVKYTEAFF,TGTGCCAGCAGCTCTATGAAAGGGGTTAAGTACACTGAAGCTTTCTTT
-,TRBV18,TRBD1,TRBJ2-3,CASSPQYGTASTDTQYF,TGTGCCAGCTCACCACAGTACGGGACAGCTAGCACAGATACGCAGTATTTT
-,TRBV6-5,TRBD2,TRBJ2-3,CASSYLPRTSGGWDTQYF,TGTGCCAGCAGTTACCTCCCCCGGACTAGCGGGGGTTGGGATACGCAGTATTTT
once,TRBV19,-,TRBJ1-5,CASQLWGDIGARNQPQHF,TGTGCCAGCCAACTATGGGGGGACATAGGGGCCCGGAATCAGCCCCAGCATTTT
few,TRBV9,-,TRBJ1-1,CASSVELGQGHDEAFF,TGTGCCAGCAGCGTAGAGTTGGGGCAGGGACACGATGAAGCTTTCTTT
-,TRBV10-3,TRBD1,TRBJ2-3,CARIQGARTDTQYF,TGTGCCAGGATACAGGGGGCCCGCACAGATACGCAGTATTTT
few,TRBV6-5,-,TRBJ1-6,CASTHLPRGPDSPLHF,TGTGCCAGCACCCATCTGCCAAGGGGCCCCGATTCACCCCTCCACTTT
-,TRBV19,-,TRBJ1-5,CASTGTSQPQHF,TGTGCCAGTACAGGTACAAGTCAGCCCCAGCATTTT
few,TRBV5-1,TRBD1,TRBJ1-2,CASSLEAGGAYGYTF,TGCGCCAGCAGCTTGGAGGCAGGGGGTGCCTATGGCTACACCTTC
-,TRBV11-2,-,TRBJ1-3,CASSLDGLSGNTIYF,TGTGCCAGCAGCTTAGACGGACTCTCTGGAAACACCATATATTTT
-,TRBV2,TRBD2,TRBJ2-7,CASSERRGSYEQYF,TGTGCCAGCAGTGAACGGCGCGGGAGCTACGAGCAGTACTTC
few,TRBV5-1,TRBD2,TRBJ2-7,CASSLRSGGARTLPGYEQYF,TGCGCCAGCAGCCTACGAAGCGGGGGGGCCAGAACATTACCCGGGTACGAGCAGTACTTC
many,TRBV28,-,TRBJ1-2,CASSLTGGYGYTF,TGTGCCAGCAGTTTGACGGGGGGCTATGGCTACACCTTC
few,TRBV12-3/TRBV12-4,-,TRBJ2-3,CASSPQGRVDTQYF,TGTGCCAGCAGTCCTCAAGGACGGGTGGATACGCAGTATTTT
few,TRBV5-1,-,TRBJ2-7,CASSLGVEGGEQYF,TGCGCCAGCAGCTTGGGGGTCGAAGGGGGCGAGCAGTACTTC
-,TRBV11-2,TRBD2,TRBJ2-2,CASSLEGGAGGELFF,TGTGCCAGCAGCTTGGAGGGAGGGGCCGGCGGGGAGCTGTTTTTT
-,TRBV7-2,-,TRBJ2-7,CASSSYRGGYEQYF,TGTGCCAGCAGCTCATACAGGGGGGGCTACGAGCAGTACTTC
few,TRBV7-8,TRBD2,TRBJ2-3,CATLPRLAGDDTQYF,TGTGCCACCCTACCTAGACTAGCGGGAGATGATACGCAGTATTTT
-,TRBV5-1,-,TRBJ1-1,CASSLDGHEVSEAFF,TGCGCCAGCAGCTTGGACGGACACGAGGTGTCTGAAGCTTTCTTT
few,TRBV9,-,TRBJ2-5,CASSVARRVGETQYF,TGTGCCAGCAGCGTAGCTAGGAGGGTAGGGGAGACCCAGTACTTC
-,TRBV24-1,-,TRBJ1-2,CATRRGANYGYTF,TGTGCCACCCGGAGGGGGGCAAACTATGGCTACACCTTC